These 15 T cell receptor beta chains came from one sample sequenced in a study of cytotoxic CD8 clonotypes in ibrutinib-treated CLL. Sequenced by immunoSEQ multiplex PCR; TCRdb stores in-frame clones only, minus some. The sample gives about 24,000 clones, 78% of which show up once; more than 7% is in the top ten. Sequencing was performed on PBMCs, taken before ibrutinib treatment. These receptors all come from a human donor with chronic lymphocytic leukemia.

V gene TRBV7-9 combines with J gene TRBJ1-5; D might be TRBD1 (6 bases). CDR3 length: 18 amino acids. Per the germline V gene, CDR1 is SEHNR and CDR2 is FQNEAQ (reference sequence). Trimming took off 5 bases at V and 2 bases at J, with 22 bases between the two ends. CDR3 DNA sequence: TGTGCCAGCAGCCCGGGGGGCGGGGCCGGAGTACGCAATCAGCCCCAGCATTTT. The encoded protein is CASSPGGGAGVRNQPQHF.

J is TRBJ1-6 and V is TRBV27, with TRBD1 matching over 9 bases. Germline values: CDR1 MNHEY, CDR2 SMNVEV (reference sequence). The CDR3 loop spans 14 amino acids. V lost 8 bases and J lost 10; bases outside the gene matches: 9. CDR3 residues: CASSIQGATSPLHF. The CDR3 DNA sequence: TGTGCCAGCTCGATACAGGGGGCGACGTCACCCCTCCACTTT.

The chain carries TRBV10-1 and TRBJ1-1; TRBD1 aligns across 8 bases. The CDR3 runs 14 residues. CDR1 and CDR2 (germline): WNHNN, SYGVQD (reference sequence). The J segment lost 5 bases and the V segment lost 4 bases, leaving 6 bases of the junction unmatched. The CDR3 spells CASSVATGVTEAFF. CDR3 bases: TGCGCCAGCAGTGTAGCGACAGGGGTAACTGAAGCTTTCTTT.

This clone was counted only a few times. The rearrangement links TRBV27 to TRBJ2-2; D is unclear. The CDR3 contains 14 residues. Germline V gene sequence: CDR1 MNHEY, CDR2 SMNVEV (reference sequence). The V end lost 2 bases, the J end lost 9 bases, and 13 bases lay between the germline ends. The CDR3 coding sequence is TGTGCCAGCAGTTTAAAGGCCACCAGGAGGGAGCTGTTTTTT. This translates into CASSLKATRRELFF.

The DNA of the CDR3 is TGTGCCAGCAGCCCTCTCAAGGGGCGGGGCGAGCAGTACTTC. Amino acids: CASSPLKGRGEQYF. V and J are TRBV11-2 and TRBJ2-7; D perhaps matches TRBD2 (6 bases). Trimming left V 5 bases short and J 6 bases short, with 17 bases between. This CDR3 is 14 amino acids long. The germline V gene encodes CDR1 SGHAT and CDR2 FQNNGV.

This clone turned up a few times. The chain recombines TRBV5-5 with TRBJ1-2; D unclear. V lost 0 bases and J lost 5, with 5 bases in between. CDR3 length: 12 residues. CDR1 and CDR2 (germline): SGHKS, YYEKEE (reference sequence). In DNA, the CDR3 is TGTGCCAGCAGCTTGGCAGTGTATGGCTACACCTTC. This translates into CASSLAVYGYTF.

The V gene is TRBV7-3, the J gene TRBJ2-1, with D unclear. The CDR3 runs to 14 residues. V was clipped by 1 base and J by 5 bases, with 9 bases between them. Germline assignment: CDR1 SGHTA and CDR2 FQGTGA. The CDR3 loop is CASSLIGSNNEQFF. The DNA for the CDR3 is TGTGCCAGCAGCTTAATAGGGTCGAACAATGAGCAGTTCTTC.

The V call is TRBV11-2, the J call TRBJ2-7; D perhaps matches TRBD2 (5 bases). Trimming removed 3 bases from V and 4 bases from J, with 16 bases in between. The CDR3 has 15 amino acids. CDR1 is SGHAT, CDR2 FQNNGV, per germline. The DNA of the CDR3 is TGTGCCAGCAGCTTGGGGATTAGGACTTATTACGAGCAGTACTTC. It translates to CASSLGIRTYYEQYF.

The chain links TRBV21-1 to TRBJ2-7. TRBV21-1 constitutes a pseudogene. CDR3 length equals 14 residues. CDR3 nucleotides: TGTGCCAGCAGCAAACCCCGGAAGGCCTACGAGCAGTACTTC. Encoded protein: CASSKPRKAYEQYF.

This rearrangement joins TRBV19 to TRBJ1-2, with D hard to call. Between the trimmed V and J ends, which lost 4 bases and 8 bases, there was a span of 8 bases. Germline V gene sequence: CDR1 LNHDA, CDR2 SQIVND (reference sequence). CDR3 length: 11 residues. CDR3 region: CASSTGPGYTF. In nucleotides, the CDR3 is TGTGCCAGTAGTACCGGGCCAGGCTACACCTTC.

CDR3 nucleotides: TGTGCCATCAGAGCTAGCGGGAGTGCAGATACGCAGTATTTT. Amino acids: CAIRASGSADTQYF. This sequence joins TRBV10-3 and TRBJ2-3; 10 bases fit TRBD2. The CDR3 is made up of 14 amino acids. Germline V gives CDR1 ENHRY, CDR2 SYGVKD. The trim removed 6 bases at V and 4 bases at J, leaving 4 bases unmatched.

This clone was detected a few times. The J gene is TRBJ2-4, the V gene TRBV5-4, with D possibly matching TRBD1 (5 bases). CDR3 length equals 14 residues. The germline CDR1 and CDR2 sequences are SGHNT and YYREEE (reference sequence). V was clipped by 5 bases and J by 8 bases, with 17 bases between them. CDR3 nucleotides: TGTGCCAGCAGTTCAGGGCTGTCCTACGACATTCAGTACTTC. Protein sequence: CASSSGLSYDIQYF.

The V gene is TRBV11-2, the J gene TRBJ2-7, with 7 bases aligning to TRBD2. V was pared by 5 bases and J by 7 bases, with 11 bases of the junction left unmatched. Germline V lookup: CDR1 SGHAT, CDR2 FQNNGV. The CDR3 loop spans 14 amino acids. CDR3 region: CASSLPGLPLEQYF. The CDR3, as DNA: TGTGCCAGCAGCCTTCCGGGACTACCCCTGGAGCAGTACTTC.

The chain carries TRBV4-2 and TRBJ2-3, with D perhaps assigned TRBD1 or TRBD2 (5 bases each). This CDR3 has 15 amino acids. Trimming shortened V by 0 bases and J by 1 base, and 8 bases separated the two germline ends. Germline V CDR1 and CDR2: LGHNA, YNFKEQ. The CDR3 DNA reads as TGTGCCAGCAGCCAAGATGGGACGGGCACAGATACGCAGTATTTT. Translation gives CASSQDGTGTDTQYF.

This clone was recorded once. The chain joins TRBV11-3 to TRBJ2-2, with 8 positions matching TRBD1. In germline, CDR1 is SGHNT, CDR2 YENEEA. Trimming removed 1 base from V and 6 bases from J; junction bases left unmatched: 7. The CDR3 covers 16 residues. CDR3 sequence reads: CASSLVGQGFAGELFF. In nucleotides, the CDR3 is TGTGCCAGCAGCTTAGTCGGACAGGGTTTCGCCGGGGAGCTGTTTTTT.